This TCR beta chain is drawn from a study of blood T cell repertoires in COVID-19. Profiled with immunoSEQ multiplex PCR; TCRdb holds only in-frame clones, not every one. The data hold some 230,000 clones, with about four fifths observed a single time. The germline gives CDR1 SGDLS, CDR2 YYNGEE. Unmatched junction bases numbered 4, after V lost 2 bases and J lost 3 bases. The CDR3 totals 15 residues. This clonotype was obtained from a woman aged 60-70 years with acute or convalescent COVID-19. Sequencing was done on a sample of peripheral blood. The V and J genes are TRBV9 and TRBJ2-1, with 8 bases fitting TRBD2. The DNA for the CDR3 is TGTGCCAGCAGCGTGGGCGGGGGGATCTACAATGAGCAGTTCTTC. Translating gives CASSVGGGIYNEQFF.